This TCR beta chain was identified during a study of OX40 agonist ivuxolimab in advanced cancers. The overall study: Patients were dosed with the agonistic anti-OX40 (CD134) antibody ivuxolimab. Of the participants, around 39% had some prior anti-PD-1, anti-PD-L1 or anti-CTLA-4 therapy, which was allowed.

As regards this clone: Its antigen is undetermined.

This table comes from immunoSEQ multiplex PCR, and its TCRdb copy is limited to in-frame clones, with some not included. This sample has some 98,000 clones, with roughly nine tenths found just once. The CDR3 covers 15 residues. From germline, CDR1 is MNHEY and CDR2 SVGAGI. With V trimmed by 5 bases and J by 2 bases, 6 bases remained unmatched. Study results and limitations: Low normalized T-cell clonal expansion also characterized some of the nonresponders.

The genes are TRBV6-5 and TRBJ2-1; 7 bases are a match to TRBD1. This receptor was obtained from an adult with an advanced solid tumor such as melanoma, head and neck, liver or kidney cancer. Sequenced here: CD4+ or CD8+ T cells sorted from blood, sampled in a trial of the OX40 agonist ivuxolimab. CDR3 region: CASSPTGRTYNEQFF. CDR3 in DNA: TGTGCCAGCAGTCCGACAGGGCGGACCTACAATGAGCAGTTCTTC.